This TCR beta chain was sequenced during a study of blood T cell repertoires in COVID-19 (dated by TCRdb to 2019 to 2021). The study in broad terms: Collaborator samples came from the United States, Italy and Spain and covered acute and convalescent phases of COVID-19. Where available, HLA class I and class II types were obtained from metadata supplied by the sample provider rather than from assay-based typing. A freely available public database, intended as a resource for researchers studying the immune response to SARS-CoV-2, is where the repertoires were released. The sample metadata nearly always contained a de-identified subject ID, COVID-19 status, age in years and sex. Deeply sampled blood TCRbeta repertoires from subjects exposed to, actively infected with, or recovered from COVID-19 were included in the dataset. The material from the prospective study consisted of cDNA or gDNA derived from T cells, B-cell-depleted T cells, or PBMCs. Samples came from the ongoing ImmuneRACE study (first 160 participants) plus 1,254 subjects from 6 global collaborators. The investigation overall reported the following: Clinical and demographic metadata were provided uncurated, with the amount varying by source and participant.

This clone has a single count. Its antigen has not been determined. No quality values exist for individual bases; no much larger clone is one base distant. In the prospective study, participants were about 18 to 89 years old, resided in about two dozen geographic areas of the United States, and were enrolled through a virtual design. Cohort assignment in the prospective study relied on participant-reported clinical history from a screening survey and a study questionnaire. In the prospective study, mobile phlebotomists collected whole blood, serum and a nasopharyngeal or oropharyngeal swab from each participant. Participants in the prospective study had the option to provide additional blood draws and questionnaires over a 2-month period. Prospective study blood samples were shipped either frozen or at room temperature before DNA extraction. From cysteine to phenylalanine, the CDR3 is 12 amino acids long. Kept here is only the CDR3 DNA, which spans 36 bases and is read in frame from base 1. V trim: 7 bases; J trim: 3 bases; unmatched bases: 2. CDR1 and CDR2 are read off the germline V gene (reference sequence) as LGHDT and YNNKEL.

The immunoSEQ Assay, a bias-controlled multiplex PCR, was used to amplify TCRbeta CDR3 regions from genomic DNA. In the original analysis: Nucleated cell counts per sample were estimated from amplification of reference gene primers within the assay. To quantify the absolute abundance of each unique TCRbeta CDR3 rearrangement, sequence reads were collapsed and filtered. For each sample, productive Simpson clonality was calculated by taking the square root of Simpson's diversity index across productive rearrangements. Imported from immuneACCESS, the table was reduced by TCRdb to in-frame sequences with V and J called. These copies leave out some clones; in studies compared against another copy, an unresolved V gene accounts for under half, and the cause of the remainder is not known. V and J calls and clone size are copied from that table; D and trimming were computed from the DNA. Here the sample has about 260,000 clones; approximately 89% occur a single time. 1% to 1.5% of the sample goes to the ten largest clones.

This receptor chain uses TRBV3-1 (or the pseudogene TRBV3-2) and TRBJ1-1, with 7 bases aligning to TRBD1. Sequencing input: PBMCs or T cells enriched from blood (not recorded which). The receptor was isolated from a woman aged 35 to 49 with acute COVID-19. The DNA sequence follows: TGTGCCAGCACAGGGGGTGACACTGAAGCTTTCTTT. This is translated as CASTGGDTEAFF.